Listed here are 25 T cell receptor beta chains from one sample, sequenced in a study of blood T cell repertoires in COVID-19. Assay: immunoSEQ multiplex PCR; the TCRdb copy retains only in-frame clones and omits some. The repertoire holds about 110,000 clones, with about 90% as singletons. The sample was peripheral blood. These TCRs come from a human donor in a cohort sampled during active COVID-19.

The DNA of the CDR3 is TGTGCCAGCAAAGAAGCAGGGTCGGCCACTGAAGCTTTCTTT. Translating gives CASKEAGSATEAFF. The rearrangement uses TRBV6-6 and TRBJ1-1; a possible D gene is TRBD1 (5 bases). The CDR3 consists of 14 residues. Germline CDR1 reads MNHNY; CDR2 reads SVGAGI (reference sequence). V shed 7 bases and J shed 4 bases, with 16 bases lying between them.

This clone occurred many times. The chain carries TRBV28 and TRBJ2-7; no firm D call. The length of the CDR3 is 12 residues. Germline CDR1 reads MDHEN; CDR2 reads SYDVKM. V lost 1 base and J 5 bases, leaving 6 bases between the germline ends. CDR3 residues: CASSLFPNEQYF. As DNA, the CDR3 is TGTGCCAGCAGTTTATTCCCCAACGAGCAGTACTTC.

The chain employs TRBV27 and TRBJ2-5; D ambiguous. Trimming left V 0 bases short and J 5 bases short, with 10 bases between. The CDR3 loop spans 14 amino acids. Germline assignment: CDR1 MNHEY and CDR2 SMNVEV (reference sequence). The CDR3 DNA is TGTGCCAGCAGTTTATCGGGCCTTTGGGAGACCCAGTACTTC. Its translation: CASSLSGLWETQYF.

CDR3 protein: CASSTTLTREAFF. CDR3 in DNA: TGTGCCAGCAGCACGACTCTTACCCGGGAAGCTTTCTTT. The chain has TRBV7-9 and TRBJ1-1; D remains ambiguous. Trimming pared 5 bases from V and 8 bases from J, leaving 15 bases between. The CDR3 contains 13 residues. Germline V gene sequence: CDR1 SEHNR, CDR2 FQNEAQ (reference sequence).

V gene TRBV5-4 combines with J gene TRBJ2-7, with 10 bases that match TRBD1. J lost 4 bases, V lost 4 bases, and 8 bases had no gene match. Looked up from germline, CDR1 is SGHNT and CDR2 is YYREEE (reference sequence). The CDR3 totals 15 residues. This CDR3 reads CASSDGTGAGYEQYF. The CDR3 DNA is TGTGCCAGCAGCGATGGGACAGGGGCTGGGTACGAGCAGTACTTC. The whole variable domain, filled in from reference TRBV5-4 and TRBJ2-7, reads ETGVTQSPTHLIKTRGQQVTLRCSSQSGHNTVSWYQQALGQGPQFIFQYYREEENGRGNFPPRFSGLQFPNYSSELNVNALELDDSALYLCASSDGTGAGYEQYFGPGTRLTVT.

V and J are TRBV29-1 and TRBJ1-4; no clear D gene. The ends were cut back, 6 bases at V and 0 bases at J, with 8 bases in the middle. The CDR3 spans 13 residues. The germline gives CDR1 SQVTM, CDR2 ANQGSEA. The CDR3 reads CSVEAATNEKLFF. The CDR3 coding sequence is TGCAGCGTGGAGGCGGCAACTAATGAAAAACTGTTTTTT. Full variable domain (remainder filled in from reference TRBV29-1 and TRBJ1-4): SAVISQKPSRDICQRGTSLTIQCQVDSQVTMMFWYRQQPGQSLTLIATANQGSEATYESGFVIDKFPISRPNLTFSTLTVSNMSPEDSSIYLCSVEAATNEKLFFGSGTQLSVL.

A single count supports this clone. The chain recombines TRBV7-9 with TRBJ2-4, with D possibly matching TRBD1 (6 bases). Trimming left V 2 bases short and J 5 bases short, with 10 bases between. This CDR3 region has 14 residues. The germline gives CDR1 SEHNR, CDR2 FQNEAQ (reference sequence). CDR3 sequence (DNA): TGTGCCAGCAGCTTACAGGGGTTTCAAAACATTCAGTACTTC. It yields the protein CASSLQGFQNIQYF. Looking up the rest from reference TRBV7-9 and TRBJ2-4 gives the full variable domain: DTGVSQNPRHKITKRGQNVTFRCDPISEHNRLYWYRQTLGQGPEFLTYFQNEAQLEKSRLLSDRFSAERPKGSFSTLEIQRTEQGDSAMYLCASSLQGFQNIQYFGAGTRLSVL.

The chain joins TRBV10-2 to TRBJ2-1, with 10 bases identical to TRBD2. The CDR3 consists of 14 residues. Germline loops: CDR1 WSHSY, CDR2 SAAADI. Losses at the gene ends were 8 bases for V and 7 bases for J; bases not matched to a gene: 8. The CDR3 protein is CASPERGGENEQFF. For the CDR3, the DNA is TGCGCCAGCCCAGAGCGGGGGGGAGAAAATGAGCAGTTCTTC.

The V and J genes are TRBV5-6 and TRBJ1-4; the D gene is possibly TRBD1 (6 bases). V lost 2 bases, J lost 5 bases, and 19 bases lay in between. CDR1 and CDR2 (germline): SGHDT, YYEEEE. This CDR3 region has 17 residues. CDR3: CASSFRGSGRVNEKLFF. Here the CDR3 DNA reads TGTGCCAGCAGCTTCAGGGGTTCAGGGCGAGTGAATGAAAAACTGTTTTTT.

V gene TRBV10-3 combines with J gene TRBJ1-2; no reliable D call. The CDR3 has 14 amino acids. V was pared by 0 bases and J by 8 bases, with 13 bases between. CDR1 and CDR2 from the germline V gene are ENHRY and SYGVKD. The CDR3 reads CAISESGRLKGYTF. CDR3 DNA sequence: TGTGCCATCAGTGAGTCGGGCCGGCTTAAGGGCTACACCTTC.

Concerning this clone itself: This specimen includes other DNA sequences encoding the same CDR3. J is TRBJ1-2 and V is TRBV7-9; unclear D gene. The V gene lost 5 bases and the J gene lost 5 bases, with 9 bases spanning the gap. The V gene's germline CDR1 is SEHNR and CDR2 FQNEAQ (reference sequence). The CDR3 sequence is 12 residues long. In DNA form, the CDR3 reads TGTGCCAGCAGCCCGTCGGGTTATGGCTACACCTTC. Amino acid sequence: CASSPSGYGYTF.

The V and J genes are TRBV3-1 (or the pseudogene TRBV3-2) and TRBJ2-1; 7 bases align to TRBD2. This CDR3 is 15 amino acids long. After removal of 5 bases from V and 2 bases from J, the junction contained 6 bases not matched to a gene. CDR1 LGHDT and CDR2 YNNKEL come from the germline V gene (reference sequence). CDR3 protein: CASSSSGKAYNEQFF. The CDR3 DNA reads as TGTGCCAGCAGCTCAAGCGGGAAAGCCTACAATGAGCAGTTCTTC.

This clone was found once. V and J are TRBV19 and TRBJ2-1, with D perhaps matching TRBD1 (5 bases). Germline V gives CDR1 LNHDA, CDR2 SQIVND (reference sequence). The V end was cut by 6 bases, the J end by 6 bases, with 15 bases between. The CDR3 totals 14 residues. Written as DNA, the CDR3 is TGTGCCAGTAGCTCTGGGGCCACCCTCAATGAGCAGTTCTTC. Translation: CASSSGATLNEQFF.

The CDR3 loop reads CASSQLAGNQPQHF. CDR3 nucleotides: TGTGCCAGCAGCCAACTAGCGGGCAATCAGCCCCAGCATTTT. V is TRBV14 and J is TRBJ1-5, with D unclear. The CDR3 loop spans 14 amino acids. V was clipped by 2 bases and J by 2 bases, with 7 bases between them. CDR1 SGHDN and CDR2 FVKESK come from the germline V gene.

The chain carries TRBV6-6 and TRBJ2-7, with 7 bases matching TRBD2. This CDR3 region has 11 residues. The germline V gene encodes CDR1 MNHNY and CDR2 SVGAGI (reference sequence). In nucleotides, the CDR3 is TGTGCGGGAGGGGAAAGGGACGAGCAGTACTTC. Translation gives CAGGERDEQYF.

This clone was seen once. The chain recombines TRBV28 with TRBJ1-4, with 10 nucleotides matching TRBD1. The germline gives CDR1 MDHEN, CDR2 SYDVKM. CDR3 length: 18 residues. The V gene end was trimmed by 7 bases and the J gene end by 2 bases; junction bases not matched to a gene: 13. The DNA of the CDR3 is TGTGCCAGCACACCTCCCCTCGGGACAGGGGCTACTAATGAAAAACTGTTTTTT. It encodes CASTPPLGTGATNEKLFF.

The V and J genes are TRBV14 and TRBJ1-4; 9 bases are shared with TRBD1. CDR3 length: 15 amino acids. V shed 2 bases and J 5 bases; nucleotides not matched to a gene: 3. Germline loops: CDR1 SGHDN, CDR2 FVKESK. The CDR3 is CASSQPGTGNEKLFF. The DNA for the CDR3 is TGTGCCAGCAGCCAACCCGGGACAGGGAATGAAAAACTGTTTTTT.

The rearrangement joins TRBV4-1 to TRBJ2-5; TRBD2 matches at 9 bases. The CDR3 extends over 15 amino acids. The V gene's germline CDR1 is MGHRA and CDR2 YSYEKL. J lost 3 bases, V lost 4 bases, and 6 bases had no gene match. The CDR3 loop is CASSLSPSGEETQYF. The CDR3 nucleotides are TGCGCCAGCAGCCTCTCTCCTAGCGGGGAAGAGACCCAGTACTTC.

J is TRBJ2-2 and V is TRBV7-9; D may be TRBD2 (5 bases). V lost 5 bases to trimming and J lost 13 bases, with 14 bases between them. The CDR3 covers 12 residues. In germline, CDR1 is SEHNR, CDR2 FQNEAQ (reference sequence). CDR3 loop: CASSLGLLGLFF. The CDR3 DNA is TGTGCCAGCAGCCTAGGACTCCTGGGGCTGTTTTTT.

The V and J genes are TRBV2 and TRBJ2-7, with 7 bases matching TRBD1. Germline V gives CDR1 SNHLY, CDR2 FYNNEI. Trimming removed 6 bases from V and 0 bases from J; junction bases left unmatched: 11. The CDR3 consists of 16 residues. The CDR3 reads CASSLSEGAISYEQYF. The CDR3 DNA reads TGTGCCAGCAGCCTCTCCGAGGGGGCGATCTCCTACGAGCAGTACTTC.

The chain joins TRBV5-1 to TRBJ2-7, with D possibly TRBD2 on 5 matching bases. Germline V gene lookup returns CDR1 SGHRS and CDR2 YFSETQ. This CDR3 spans 15 amino acids. The V gene lost 0 bases and the J gene lost 4 bases, with 14 bases spanning the gap. The CDR3 region has the DNA TGCGCCAGCAGCTTGGAAGCGGACGGACTTTACGAGCAGTACTTC. Amino acid sequence: CASSLEADGLYEQYF.

In DNA form, the CDR3 reads TGTGCCAGCAGCTTAGTGGGAGGGACTAGCGGAATAGATACGCAGTATTTT. Translated, it gives CASSLVGGTSGIDTQYF. The chain combines TRBV11-2 with TRBJ2-3; TRBD2 aligns across 11 bases. V shed 1 base, J shed 5 bases, and the junction held 8 bases outside the gene matches. This CDR3 is built from 17 residues. Germline V gene lookup returns CDR1 SGHAT and CDR2 FQNNGV.

The chain carries TRBV5-1 and TRBJ2-1; no reliable D call. This CDR3 spans 13 amino acids. Germline V CDR1 and CDR2: SGHRS, YFSETQ. The ends were cut back, 0 bases at V and 5 bases at J, with 6 bases in the middle. The CDR3 protein is CASSLERDNEQFF. In nucleotides, the CDR3 is TGCGCCAGCAGCTTGGAACGCGACAATGAGCAGTTCTTC.

This clone showed up just once. The chain couples TRBV19 to TRBJ2-4; perhaps TRBD2 as D (6 bases). This CDR3 has 16 amino acids. The germline gives CDR1 LNHDA, CDR2 SQIVND (reference sequence). V gave up 0 bases and J gave up 0 bases, with 9 bases separating them. This CDR3 reads CASSIDGGLAKNIQYF. CDR3 bases: TGTGCCAGTAGTATAGACGGAGGGCTAGCCAAAAACATTCAGTACTTC.

The genes are TRBV7-9 and TRBJ2-1, with TRBD2 matching over 9 bases. CDR3 size: 16 residues. V was clipped by 5 bases and J by 5 bases; unmatched bases: 10. CDR1 and CDR2 from the germline V gene are SEHNR and FQNEAQ (reference sequence). The CDR3 DNA reads as TGTGCCAGCAGCACCCTGTTTAGCGGGAGCGACAATGAGCAGTTCTTC. It codes for CASSTLFSGSDNEQFF.